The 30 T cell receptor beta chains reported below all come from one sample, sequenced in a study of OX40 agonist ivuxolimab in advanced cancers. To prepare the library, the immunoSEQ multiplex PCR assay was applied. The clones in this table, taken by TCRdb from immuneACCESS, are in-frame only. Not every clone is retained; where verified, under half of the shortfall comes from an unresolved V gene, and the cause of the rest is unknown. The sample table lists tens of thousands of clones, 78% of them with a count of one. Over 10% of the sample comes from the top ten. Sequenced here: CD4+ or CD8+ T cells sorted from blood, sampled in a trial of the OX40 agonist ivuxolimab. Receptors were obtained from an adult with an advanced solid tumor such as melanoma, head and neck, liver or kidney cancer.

CDR3 region: CASSYSLGVRNTEAFF. CDR3 nucleotide sequence: TGTGCCAGCAGTTACTCGTTGGGGGTAAGGAACACTGAAGCTTTCTTT. The chain couples TRBV6-5 to TRBJ1-1, with a possible D match to TRBD1 (5 bases). CDR1 is MNHEY and CDR2 is SVGAGI in the germline V gene. The CDR3 is 16 amino acids. V gave up 0 bases and J gave up 1 base, with 12 bases separating them.

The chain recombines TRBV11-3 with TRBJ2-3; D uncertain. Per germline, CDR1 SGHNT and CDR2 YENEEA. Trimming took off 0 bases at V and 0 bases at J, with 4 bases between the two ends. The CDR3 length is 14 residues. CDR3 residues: CASSLDSSTDTQYF. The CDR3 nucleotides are TGTGCCAGCAGCTTAGATAGTAGCACAGATACGCAGTATTTT.

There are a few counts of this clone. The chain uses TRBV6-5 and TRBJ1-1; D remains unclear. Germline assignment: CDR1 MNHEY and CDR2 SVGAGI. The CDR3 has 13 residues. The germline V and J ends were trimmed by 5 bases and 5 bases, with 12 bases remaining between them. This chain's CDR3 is CASSVTEKTEAFF. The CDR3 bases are TGTGCCAGCAGTGTCACAGAAAAGACTGAAGCTTTCTTT.

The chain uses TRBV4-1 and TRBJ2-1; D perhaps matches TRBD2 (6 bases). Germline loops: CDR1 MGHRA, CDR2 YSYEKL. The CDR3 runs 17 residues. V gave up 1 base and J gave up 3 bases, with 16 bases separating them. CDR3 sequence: CASSQVASGRGYNEQFF. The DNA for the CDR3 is TGCGCCAGCAGCCAAGTGGCGAGCGGGCGGGGCTACAATGAGCAGTTCTTC.

The CDR3 protein is CASSSLRAPREQYF. In nucleotides, the CDR3 is TGTGCCAGCAGCTCACTTAGGGCCCCTAGGGAGCAGTACTTC. The V gene is TRBV5-4, the J gene TRBJ2-5, with D possibly matching TRBD2 (5 bases). CDR1 and CDR2 (germline): SGHNT, YYREEE (reference sequence). CDR3 length: 14 amino acids. Between the trimmed V and J ends, which lost 3 bases and 11 bases, there was a span of 20 bases.

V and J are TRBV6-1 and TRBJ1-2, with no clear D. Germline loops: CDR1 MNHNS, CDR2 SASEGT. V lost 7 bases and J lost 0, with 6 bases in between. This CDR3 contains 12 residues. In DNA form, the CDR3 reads TGTGCCAGCAAAACCGCTAACTATGGCTACACCTTC. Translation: CASKTANYGYTF.

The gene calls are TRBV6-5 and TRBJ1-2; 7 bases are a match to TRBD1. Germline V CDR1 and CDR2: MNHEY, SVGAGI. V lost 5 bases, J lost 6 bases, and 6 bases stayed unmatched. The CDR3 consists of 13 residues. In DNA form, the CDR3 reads TGTGCCAGCAGTCCACGCACAGGGGATGGCTACACCTTC. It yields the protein CASSPRTGDGYTF.

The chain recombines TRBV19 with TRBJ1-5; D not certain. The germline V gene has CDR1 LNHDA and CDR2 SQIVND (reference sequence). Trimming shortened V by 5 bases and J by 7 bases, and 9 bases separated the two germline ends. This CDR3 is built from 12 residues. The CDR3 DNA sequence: TGTGCCAGTAGTCCCCTCGGACAGCCCCAGCATTTT. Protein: CASSPLGQPQHF.

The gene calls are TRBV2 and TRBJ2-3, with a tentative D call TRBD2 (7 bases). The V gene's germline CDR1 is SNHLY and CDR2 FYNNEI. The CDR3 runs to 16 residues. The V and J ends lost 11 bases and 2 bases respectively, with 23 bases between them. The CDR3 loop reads CASRLRGGYSTDTQYF. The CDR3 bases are TGTGCCTCCCGGTTGAGGGGGGGCTACTCCACAGATACGCAGTATTTT.

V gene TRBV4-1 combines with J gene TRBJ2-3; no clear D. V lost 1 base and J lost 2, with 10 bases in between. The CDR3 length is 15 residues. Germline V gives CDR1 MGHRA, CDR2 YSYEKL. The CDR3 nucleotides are TGCGCCAGCAGCCAAGGGAGATTTACCACAGATACGCAGTATTTT. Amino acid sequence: CASSQGRFTTDTQYF.

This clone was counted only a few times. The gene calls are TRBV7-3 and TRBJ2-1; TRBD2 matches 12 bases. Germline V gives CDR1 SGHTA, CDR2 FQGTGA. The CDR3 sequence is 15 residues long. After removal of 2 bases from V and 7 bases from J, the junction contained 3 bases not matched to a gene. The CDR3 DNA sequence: TGTGCCAGCAGCTTAGGGCTAGCGGGAGGGAATGAGCAGTTCTTC. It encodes CASSLGLAGGNEQFF.

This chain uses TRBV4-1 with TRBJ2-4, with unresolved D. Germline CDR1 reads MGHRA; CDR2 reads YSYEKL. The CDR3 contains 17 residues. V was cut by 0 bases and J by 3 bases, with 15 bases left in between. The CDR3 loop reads CASSQDLERTLKNIQYF. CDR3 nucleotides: TGCGCCAGCAGCCAAGATCTAGAGAGGACCCTCAAAAACATTCAGTACTTC.

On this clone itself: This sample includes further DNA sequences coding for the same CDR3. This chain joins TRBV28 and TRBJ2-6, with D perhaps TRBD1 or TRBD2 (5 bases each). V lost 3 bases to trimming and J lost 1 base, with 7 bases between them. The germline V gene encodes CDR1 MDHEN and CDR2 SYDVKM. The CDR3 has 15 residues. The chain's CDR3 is CASSFEGSGANVLTF. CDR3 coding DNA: TGTGCCAGCAGTTTTGAGGGGTCTGGGGCCAACGTCCTGACTTTC.

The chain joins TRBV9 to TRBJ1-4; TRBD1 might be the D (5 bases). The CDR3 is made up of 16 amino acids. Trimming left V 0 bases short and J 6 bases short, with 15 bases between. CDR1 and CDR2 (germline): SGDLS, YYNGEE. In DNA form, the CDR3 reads TGTGCCAGCAGCGTAGGGGGTGCAGGGTTGGATGAAAAACTGTTTTTT. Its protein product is CASSVGGAGLDEKLFF.

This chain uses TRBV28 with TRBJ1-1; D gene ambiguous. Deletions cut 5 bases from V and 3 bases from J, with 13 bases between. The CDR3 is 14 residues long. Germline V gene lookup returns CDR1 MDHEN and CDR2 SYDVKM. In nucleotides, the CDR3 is TGTGCCAGCAGTCCCCTCCGGTCGTACACTGAAGCTTTCTTT. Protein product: CASSPLRSYTEAFF.

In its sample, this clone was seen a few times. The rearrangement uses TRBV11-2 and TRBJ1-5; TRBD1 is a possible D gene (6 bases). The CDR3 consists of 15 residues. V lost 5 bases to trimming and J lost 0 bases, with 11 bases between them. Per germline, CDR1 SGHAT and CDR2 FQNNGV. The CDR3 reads CASSLTGHSNQPQHF. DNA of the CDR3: TGTGCCAGCAGCCTGACAGGCCATAGCAATCAGCCCCAGCATTTT.

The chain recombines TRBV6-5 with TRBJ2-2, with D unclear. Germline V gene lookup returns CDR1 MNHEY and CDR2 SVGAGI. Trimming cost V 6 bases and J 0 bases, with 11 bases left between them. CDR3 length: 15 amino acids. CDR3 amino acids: CASSRGVTNTGELFF. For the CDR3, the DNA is TGTGCCAGCAGCAGAGGCGTAACGAACACCGGGGAGCTGTTTTTT.

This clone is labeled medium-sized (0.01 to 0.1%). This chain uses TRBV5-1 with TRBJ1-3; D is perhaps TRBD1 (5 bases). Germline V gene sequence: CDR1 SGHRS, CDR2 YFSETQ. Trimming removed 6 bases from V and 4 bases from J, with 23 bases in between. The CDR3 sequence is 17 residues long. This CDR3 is CASKRGDFDSRGNTIYF. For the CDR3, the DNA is TGCGCCAGCAAGAGGGGAGACTTCGACAGTAGGGGAAACACCATATATTTT.

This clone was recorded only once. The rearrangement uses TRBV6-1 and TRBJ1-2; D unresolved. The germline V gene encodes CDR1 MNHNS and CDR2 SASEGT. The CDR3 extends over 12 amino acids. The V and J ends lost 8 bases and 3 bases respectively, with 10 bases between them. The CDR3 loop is CASLGIHYGYTF. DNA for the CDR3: TGTGCCAGCCTTGGTATCCACTATGGCTACACCTTC.

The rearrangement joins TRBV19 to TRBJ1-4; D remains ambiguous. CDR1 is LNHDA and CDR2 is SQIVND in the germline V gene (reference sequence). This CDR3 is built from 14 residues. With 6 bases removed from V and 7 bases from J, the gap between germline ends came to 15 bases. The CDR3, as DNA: TGTGCCAGTAGCCTAACTTTGGTTTTTGAAAAACTGTTTTTT. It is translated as CASSLTLVFEKLFF.

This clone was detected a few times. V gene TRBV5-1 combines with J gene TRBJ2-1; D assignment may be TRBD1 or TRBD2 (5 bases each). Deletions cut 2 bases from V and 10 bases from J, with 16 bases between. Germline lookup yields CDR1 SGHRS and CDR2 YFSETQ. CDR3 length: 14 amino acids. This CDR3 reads CASSFTPGPQEQFF. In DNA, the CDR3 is TGCGCCAGCAGCTTCACTCCGGGACCGCAGGAGCAGTTCTTC.

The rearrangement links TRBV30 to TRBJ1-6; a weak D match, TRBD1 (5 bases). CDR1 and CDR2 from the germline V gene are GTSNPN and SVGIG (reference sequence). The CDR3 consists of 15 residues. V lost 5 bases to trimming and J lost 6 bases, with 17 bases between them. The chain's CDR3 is CAWRRGESSNSPLHF. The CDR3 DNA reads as TGTGCCTGGCGACGGGGGGAAAGTTCTAATTCACCCCTCCACTTT.

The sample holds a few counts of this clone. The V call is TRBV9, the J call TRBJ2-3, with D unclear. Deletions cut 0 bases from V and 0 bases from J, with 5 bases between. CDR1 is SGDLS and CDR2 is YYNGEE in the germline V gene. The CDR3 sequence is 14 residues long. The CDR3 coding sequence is TGTGCCAGCAGCGTAGGGGGTAGCACAGATACGCAGTATTTT. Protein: CASSVGGSTDTQYF. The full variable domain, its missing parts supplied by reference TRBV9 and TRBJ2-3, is DSGVTQTPKHLITATGQRVTLRCSPRSGDLSVYWYQQSLDQGLQFLIQYYNGEERAKGNILERFSAQQFPDLHSELNLSSLELGDSALYFCASSVGGSTDTQYFGPGTRLTVL.

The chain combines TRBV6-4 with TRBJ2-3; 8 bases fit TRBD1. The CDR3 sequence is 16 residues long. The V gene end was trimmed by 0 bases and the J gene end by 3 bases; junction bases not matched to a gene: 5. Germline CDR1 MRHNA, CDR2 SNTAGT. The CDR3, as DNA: TGTGCCAGCAGTGACTCCGGGACAGGATATACAGATACGCAGTATTTT. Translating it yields CASSDSGTGYTDTQYF.

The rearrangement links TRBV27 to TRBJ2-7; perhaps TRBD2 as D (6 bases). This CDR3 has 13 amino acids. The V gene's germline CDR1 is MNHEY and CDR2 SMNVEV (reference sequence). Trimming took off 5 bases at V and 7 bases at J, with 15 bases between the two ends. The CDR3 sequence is CASSPRFRGEQYF. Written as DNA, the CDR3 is TGTGCCAGCAGTCCCCGTTTTCGGGGGGAGCAGTACTTC.

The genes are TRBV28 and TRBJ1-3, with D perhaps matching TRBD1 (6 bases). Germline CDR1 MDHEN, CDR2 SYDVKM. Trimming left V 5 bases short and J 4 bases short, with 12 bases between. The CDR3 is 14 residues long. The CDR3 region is CASSRGGTGNTIYF. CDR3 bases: TGTGCCAGCAGTCGCGGGGGGACAGGAAACACCATATATTTT.

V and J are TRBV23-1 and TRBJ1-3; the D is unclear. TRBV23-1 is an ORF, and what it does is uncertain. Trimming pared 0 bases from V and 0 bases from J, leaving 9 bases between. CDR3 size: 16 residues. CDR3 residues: CASSQSNLLSGNTIYF. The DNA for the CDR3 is TGCGCCAGCAGTCAATCGAACCTACTCTCTGGAAACACCATATATTTT.

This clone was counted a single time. The CDR3 loop reads CASSLKGIQETQYF. The CDR3 bases are TGTGCCAGCAGTTTAAAAGGGATCCAAGAGACCCAGTACTTC. The rearrangement uses TRBV28 and TRBJ2-5; D is undetermined. The germline CDR1 and CDR2 sequences are MDHEN and SYDVKM. The CDR3 is made up of 14 amino acids. Trimming pared 2 bases from V and 1 base from J, leaving 8 bases between.

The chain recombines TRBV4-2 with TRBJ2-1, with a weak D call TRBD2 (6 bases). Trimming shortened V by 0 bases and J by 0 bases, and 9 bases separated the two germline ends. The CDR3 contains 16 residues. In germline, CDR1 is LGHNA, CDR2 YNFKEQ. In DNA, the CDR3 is TGTGCCAGCAGCCAAGAGTGGCGGGACTCCTACAATGAGCAGTTCTTC. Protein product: CASSQEWRDSYNEQFF.

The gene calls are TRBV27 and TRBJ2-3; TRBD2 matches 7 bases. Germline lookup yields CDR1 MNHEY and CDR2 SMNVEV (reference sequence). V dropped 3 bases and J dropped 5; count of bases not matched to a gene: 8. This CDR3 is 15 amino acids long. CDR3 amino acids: CASSFERGKGDTQYF. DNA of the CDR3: TGTGCCAGCAGTTTCGAGCGGGGTAAAGGAGATACGCAGTATTTT.